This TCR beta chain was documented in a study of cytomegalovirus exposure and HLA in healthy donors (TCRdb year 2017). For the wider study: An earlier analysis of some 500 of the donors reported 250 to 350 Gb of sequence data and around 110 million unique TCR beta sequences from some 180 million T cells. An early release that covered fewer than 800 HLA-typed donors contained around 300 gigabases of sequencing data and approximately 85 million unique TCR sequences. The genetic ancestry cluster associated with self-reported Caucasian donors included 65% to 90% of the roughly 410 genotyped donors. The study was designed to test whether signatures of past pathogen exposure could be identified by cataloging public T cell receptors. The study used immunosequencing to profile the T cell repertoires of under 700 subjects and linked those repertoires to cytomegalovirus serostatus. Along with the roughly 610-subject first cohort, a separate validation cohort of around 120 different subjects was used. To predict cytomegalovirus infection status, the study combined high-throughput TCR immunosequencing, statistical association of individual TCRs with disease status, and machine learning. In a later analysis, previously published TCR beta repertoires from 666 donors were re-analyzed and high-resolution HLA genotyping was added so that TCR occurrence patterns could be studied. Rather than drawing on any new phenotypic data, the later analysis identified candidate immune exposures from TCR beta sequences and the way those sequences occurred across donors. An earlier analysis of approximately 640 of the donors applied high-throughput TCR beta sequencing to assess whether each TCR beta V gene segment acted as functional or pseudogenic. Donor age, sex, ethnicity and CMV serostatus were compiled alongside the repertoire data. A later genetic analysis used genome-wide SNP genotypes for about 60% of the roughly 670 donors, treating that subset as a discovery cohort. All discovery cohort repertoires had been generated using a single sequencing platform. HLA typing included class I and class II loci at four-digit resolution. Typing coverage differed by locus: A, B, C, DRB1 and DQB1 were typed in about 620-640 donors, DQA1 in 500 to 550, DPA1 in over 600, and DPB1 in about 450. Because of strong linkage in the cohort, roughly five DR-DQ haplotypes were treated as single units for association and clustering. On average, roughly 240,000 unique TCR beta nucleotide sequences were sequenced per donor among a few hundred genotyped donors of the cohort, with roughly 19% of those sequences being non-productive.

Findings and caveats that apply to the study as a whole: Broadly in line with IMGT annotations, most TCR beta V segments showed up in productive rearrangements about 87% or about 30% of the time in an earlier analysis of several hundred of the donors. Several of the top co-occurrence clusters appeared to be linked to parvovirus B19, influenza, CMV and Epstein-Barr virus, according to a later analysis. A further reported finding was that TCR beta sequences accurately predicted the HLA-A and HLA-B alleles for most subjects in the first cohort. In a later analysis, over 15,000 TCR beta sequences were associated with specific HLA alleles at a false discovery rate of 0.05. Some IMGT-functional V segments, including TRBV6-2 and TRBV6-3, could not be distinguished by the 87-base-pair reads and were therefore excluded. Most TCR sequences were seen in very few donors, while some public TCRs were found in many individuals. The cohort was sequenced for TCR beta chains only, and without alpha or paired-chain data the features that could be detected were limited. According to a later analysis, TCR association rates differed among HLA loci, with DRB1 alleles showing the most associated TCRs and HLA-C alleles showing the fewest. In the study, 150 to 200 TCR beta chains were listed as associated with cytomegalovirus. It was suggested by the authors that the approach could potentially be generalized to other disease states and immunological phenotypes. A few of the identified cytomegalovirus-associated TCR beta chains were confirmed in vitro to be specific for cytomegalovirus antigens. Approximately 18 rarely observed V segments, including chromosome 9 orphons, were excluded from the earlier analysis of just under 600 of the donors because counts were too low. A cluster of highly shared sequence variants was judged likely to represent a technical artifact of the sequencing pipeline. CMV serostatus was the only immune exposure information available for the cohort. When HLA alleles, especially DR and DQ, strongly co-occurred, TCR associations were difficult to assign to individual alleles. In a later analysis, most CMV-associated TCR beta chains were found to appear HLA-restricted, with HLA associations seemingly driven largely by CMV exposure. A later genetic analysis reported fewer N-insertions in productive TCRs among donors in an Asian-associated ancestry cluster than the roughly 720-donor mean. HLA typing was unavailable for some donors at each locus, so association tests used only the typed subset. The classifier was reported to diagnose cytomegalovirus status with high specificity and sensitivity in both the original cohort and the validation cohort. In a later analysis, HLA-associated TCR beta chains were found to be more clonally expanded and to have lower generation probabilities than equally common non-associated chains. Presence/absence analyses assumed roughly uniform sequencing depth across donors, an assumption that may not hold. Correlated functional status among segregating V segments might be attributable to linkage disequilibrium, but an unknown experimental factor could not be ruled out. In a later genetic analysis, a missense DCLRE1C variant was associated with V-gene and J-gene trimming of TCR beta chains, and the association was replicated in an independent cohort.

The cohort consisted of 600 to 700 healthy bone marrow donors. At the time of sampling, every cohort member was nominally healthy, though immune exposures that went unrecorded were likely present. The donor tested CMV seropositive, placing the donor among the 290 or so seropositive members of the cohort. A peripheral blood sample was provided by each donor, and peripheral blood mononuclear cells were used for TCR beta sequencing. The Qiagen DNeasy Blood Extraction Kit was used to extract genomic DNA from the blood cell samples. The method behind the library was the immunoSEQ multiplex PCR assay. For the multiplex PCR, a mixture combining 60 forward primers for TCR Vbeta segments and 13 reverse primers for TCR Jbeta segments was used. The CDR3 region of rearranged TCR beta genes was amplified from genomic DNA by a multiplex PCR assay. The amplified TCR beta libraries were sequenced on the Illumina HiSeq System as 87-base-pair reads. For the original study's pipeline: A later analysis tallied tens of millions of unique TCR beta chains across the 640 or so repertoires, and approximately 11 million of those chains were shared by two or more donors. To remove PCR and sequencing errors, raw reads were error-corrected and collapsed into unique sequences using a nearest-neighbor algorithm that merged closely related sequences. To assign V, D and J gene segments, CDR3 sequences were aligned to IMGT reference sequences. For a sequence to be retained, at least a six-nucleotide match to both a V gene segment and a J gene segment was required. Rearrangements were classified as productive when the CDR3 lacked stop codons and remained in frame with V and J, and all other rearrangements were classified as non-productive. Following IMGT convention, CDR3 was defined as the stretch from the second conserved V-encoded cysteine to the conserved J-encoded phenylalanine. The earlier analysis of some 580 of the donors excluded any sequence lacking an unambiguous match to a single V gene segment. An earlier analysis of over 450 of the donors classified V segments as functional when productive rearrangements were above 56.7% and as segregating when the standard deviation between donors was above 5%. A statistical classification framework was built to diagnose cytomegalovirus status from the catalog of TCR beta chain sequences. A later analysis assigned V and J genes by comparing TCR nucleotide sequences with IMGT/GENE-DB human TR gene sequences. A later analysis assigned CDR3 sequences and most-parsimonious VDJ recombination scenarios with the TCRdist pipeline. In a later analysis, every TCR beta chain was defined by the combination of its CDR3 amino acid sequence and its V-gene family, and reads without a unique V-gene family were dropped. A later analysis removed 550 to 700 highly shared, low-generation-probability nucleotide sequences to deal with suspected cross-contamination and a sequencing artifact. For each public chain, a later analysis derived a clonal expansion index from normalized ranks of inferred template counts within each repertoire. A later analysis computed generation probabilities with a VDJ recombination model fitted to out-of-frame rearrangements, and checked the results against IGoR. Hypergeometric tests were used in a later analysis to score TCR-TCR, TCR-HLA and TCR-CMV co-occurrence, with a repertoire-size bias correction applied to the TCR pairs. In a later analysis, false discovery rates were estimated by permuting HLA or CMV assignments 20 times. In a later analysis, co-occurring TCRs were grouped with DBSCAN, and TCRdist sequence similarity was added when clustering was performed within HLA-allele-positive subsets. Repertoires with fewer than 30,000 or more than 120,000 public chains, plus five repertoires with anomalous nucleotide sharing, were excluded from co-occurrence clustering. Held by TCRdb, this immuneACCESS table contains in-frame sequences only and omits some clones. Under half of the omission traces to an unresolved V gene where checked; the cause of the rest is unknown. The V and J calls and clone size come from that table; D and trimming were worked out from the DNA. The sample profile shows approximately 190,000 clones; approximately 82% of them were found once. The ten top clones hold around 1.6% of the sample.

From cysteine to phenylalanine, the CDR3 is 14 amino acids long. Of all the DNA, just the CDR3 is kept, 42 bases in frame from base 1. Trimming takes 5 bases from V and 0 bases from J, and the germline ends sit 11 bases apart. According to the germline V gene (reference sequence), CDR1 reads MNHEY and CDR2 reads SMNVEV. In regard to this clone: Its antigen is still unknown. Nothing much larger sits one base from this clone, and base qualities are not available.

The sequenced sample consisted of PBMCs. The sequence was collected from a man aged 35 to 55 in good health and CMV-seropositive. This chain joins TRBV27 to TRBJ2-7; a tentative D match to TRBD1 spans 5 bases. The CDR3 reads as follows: CASSLRQTSYEQYF. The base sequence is TGTGCCAGCAGTCTTCGACAGACCTCCTACGAGCAGTACTTC.